This T cell receptor (beta chain) stems from a study of cytomegalovirus exposure and HLA in healthy donors. A remark on this clone: Antigen specificity is unknown.

Study-wide points: CMV serostatus alone was available as immune exposure information. The study labeled under 200 TCR beta chains cytomegalovirus-associated.

V was clipped by 2 bases and J by 4 bases; unmatched bases: 1. This CDR3 has 13 residues. Germline V gene sequence: CDR1 MNHEY, CDR2 SVGAGI. PCR primers comprised 60 Vbeta and 13 Jbeta primers. Profiled with immunoSEQ multiplex PCR; TCRdb holds only in-frame clones, not every one. The profile covers about 87,000 clones, with approximately 74% appearing a single time and about 20% taken by the ten largest. This TCR was sampled from a man aged 30 to 45 in good health and CMV-seropositive. This chain uses TRBV6-5 with TRBJ2-7; 8 bases are a match to TRBD2. Sequencing was carried out using PBMCs. CDR3 bases: TGTGCCAGCAGTTACGGGACTAGTTACGAGCAGTACTTC. It is translated as CASSYGTSYEQYF.